Included here is one T cell receptor beta chain sequence, with context. Its specificity is not known. The data stem from a study of T-cell memory formation after mild COVID-19. Points from the study as a whole: Clones contracting across day 15 to 85 had a balanced CD4/CD8 profile; later expanding clones leaned CD4+. Of the contracting clones, CD4+ ones lay mainly in CM and EM, and CD8+ ones in EMRA. Pre-infection memory carried some responding clones, suggesting that cross-reactive memory joined.

Trimming took 3 bases from V and 5 from J; bases not matched to a gene: 4. Germline CDR1 is SNHLY and CDR2 is FYNNEI. The length of the CDR3 is 14 residues. The 5'RACE method, run with constant-segment primers, produced TCR alpha and TCR beta cDNA libraries (carrying sample barcodes and UMIs). TCRdb passed the 5' RACE reads through MiXCR, listing each CDR3 protein once. The repertoire holds a few hundred thousand distinct CDR3 sequences, with roughly 15% as singletons. The chain links TRBV2 to TRBJ2-3; 8 bases match TRBD1. The TCR comes from a man between 18 and 35 years old who had mild COVID-19 (a few samples of this study predate the infection). Cell type and time point are not known. The sample taken for sequencing was PBMCs or a T cell subset sorted from them (not recorded which). The CDR3 loop reads CASSEYRGLDTQYF. The CDR3 DNA sequence: TGTGCCAGCAGTGAGTACAGGGGGTTAGATACGCAGTATTTT.